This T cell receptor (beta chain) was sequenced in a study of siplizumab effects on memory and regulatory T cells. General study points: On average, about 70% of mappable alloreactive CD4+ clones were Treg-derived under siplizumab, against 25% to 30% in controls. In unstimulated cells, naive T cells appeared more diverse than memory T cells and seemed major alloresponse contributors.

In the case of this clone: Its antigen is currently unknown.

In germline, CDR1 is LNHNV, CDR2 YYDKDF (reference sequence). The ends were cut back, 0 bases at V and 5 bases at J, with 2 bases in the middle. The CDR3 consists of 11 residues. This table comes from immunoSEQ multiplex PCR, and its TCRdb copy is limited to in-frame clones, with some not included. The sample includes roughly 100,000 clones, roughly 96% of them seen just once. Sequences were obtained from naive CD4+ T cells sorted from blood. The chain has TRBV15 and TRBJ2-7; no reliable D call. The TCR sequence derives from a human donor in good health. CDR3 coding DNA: TGTGCCACCAGCAGAGAAGACGAGCAGTACTTC. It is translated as CATSREDEQYF. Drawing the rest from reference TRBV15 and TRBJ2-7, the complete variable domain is DAMVIQNPRYQVTQFGKPVTLSCSQTLNHNVMYWYQQKSSQAPKLLFHYYDKDFNNEADTPDNFQSRRPNTSFCFLDIRSPGLGDTAMYLCATSREDEQYFGPGTRLTVT.